This TCR beta chain came from a study of regulatory T cells in long-lasting Graves disease. General study findings and limits: Relative to new patients (roughly 970), persistent patients exhibited greater sharing of public clonotypes (approximately 3,000).

Sequencing libraries for TCR beta were prepared with iRepertoire HTBI primers and Arm-PCR of CDR3 regions. Per the study methods: Among the samples, roughly 65 TRBV and 14 to 15 TRBJ segments were identified. TCRdb redid the calling of the multiplex PCR reads with MiXCR, one entry per CDR3 protein. V and J calls and clone size were set by TCRdb, not the authors. The table has roughly 500,000 distinct CDR3 sequences, roughly 21% seen once. CDR1 is SGHTA and CDR2 is FQGNSA in the germline V gene. The CDR3 has 18 amino acids. V lost 2 bases, J lost 0 bases, and 16 bases lay in between. Documented time point: persistent/refractory GD, antithyroid drugs over 5 years with positive TRAb. From RNA extracted from PBMCs, the TCR library was made. A remark on this clonotype: What it binds is not known.

The TCR originated in a female donor with Graves disease. This chain uses TRBV7-2 with TRBJ2-2; D is perhaps TRBD1 (6 bases). The sequencing here drew on peripheral blood mononuclear cells (PBMCs), taken when the disease was refractory, from a patient treated with antithyroid drugs. The CDR3 nucleotides read TGTGCCAGCAGCTTACAACCGACAGGAGCTTCGAACACCGGGGAGCTGTTTTTT. Encoded protein: CASSLQPTGASNTGELFF.